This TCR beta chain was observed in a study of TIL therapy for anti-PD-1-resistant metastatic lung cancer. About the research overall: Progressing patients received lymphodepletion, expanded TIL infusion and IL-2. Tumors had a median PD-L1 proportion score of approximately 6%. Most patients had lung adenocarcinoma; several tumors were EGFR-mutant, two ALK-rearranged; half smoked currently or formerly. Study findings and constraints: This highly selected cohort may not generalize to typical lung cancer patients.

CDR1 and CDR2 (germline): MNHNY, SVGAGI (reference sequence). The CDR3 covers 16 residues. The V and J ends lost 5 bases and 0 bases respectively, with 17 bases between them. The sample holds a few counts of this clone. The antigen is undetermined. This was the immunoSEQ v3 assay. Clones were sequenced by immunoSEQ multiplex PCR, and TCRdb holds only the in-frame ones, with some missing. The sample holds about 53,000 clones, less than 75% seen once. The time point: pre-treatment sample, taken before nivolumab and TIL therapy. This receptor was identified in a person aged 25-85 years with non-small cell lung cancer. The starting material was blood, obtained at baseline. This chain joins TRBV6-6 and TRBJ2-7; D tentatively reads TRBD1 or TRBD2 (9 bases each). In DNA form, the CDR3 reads TGTGCCAGCAGTCCGCGGGGGGGACAGGGCTCCTACGAGCAGTACTTC. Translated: CASSPRGGQGSYEQYF.